This T cell receptor beta chain comes out of a study of blood T cell repertoires in COVID-19. Study-level information: From the United States, Italy and Spain came samples of acute and convalescent COVID-19. Sources were T cells, B-cell-depleted T cells, or PBMCs; the material itself was cDNA or gDNA.

Trimming removed 0 bases from V and 7 bases from J, with 4 bases in between. The CDR3 contains 12 residues. The germline CDR1 and CDR2 sequences are SGHRS and YFSETQ. Original analysis: For nucleated cells, counts were estimated from reference gene primer amplification. Measured with immunoSEQ multiplex PCR; TCRdb has only the in-frame clones, and not every one. The DNA was the basis for D and trimming; V, J and clone size are from that table. The data hold about 200,000 clones, with around 90% observed a single time. Input material: peripheral blood. This chain joins TRBV5-1 and TRBJ2-2; D not resolved. The clonotype originates from a man aged 60 to 69 with active or convalescent COVID-19. The CDR3 loop is CASSLGDGELFF. The DNA of the CDR3 is TGCGCCAGCAGCTTGGGAGACGGGGAGCTGTTTTTT.